This is a list of T cell receptor beta chains from one sample in a study of cytomegalovirus exposure and HLA in healthy donors. Data came from immunoSEQ multiplex PCR; TCRdb stores just in-frame clones and leaves some out. The specimen's table records around 78,000 clones. Sequencing input: PBMCs. The receptor set was obtained from a young man in good health and CMV-seropositive. Each CDR3 is given with its conserved first and last residue. The order of the fields is D gene, V gene, J gene, CDR3 protein, CDR3 DNA. The D gene is left open where the match is weak.

>NA|TRBV6-4|TRBJ2-2
CASSGGDTGELFF
TGTGCCAGCAGTGGGGGCGACACCGGGGAGCTGTTTTTT
>TRBD2|TRBV11-1|TRBJ2-7
CASSLTRGGGSYEQYF
TGTGCCAGCAGCCTCACCCGGGGGGGCGGTTCCTACGAGCAGTACTTC
>NA|TRBV5-4|TRBJ1-3
CASSQGAGFSGNTIYF
TGTGCCAGCAGCCAGGGTGCGGGGTTCTCTGGAAACACCATATATTTT
>NA|TRBV7-9|TRBJ1-1
CASSLEESGTEAFF
TGTGCCAGCAGCTTAGAAGAATCCGGCACTGAAGCTTTCTTT
>TRBD1|TRBV5-7|TRBJ2-3
CASSPDRGRADTQYF
TGTGCCAGCAGCCCGGACAGGGGGAGAGCAGATACGCAGTATTTT
>NA|TRBV7-8|TRBJ1-2
CASSVHQGWDGYTF
TGTGCCAGCAGCGTCCATCAGGGGTGGGATGGCTACACCTTC
>NA|TRBV28|TRBJ2-7
CASSLYGGYEQYF
TGTGCCAGCAGTTTATACGGCGGTTACGAGCAGTACTTC
>NA|TRBV7-2|TRBJ1-2
CASSSPPGGSYGYTF
TGTGCCAGCAGCTCCCCCCCCGGGGGGAGCTATGGCTACACCTTC
>NA|TRBV5-4|TRBJ1-1
CASSQQVNTEAFF
TGTGCCAGCAGCCAACAGGTGAACACTGAAGCTTTCTTT
>NA|TRBV9|TRBJ1-1
CASSVDEGTEAFF
TGTGCCAGCAGCGTAGATGAGGGTACTGAAGCTTTCTTT
>NA|TRBV6-5|TRBJ1-1
CASSPGLNTEAFF
TGTGCCAGCAGCCCGGGACTTAACACTGAAGCTTTCTTT
>TRBD1|TRBV19|TRBJ1-5
CASSNSLRDRVTNQPQHF
TGTGCCAGTAGTAACTCTCTCCGGGACAGGGTTACCAATCAGCCCCAGCATTTT
>TRBD1|TRBV5-1|TRBJ2-2
CASSWDRGQDGELFF
TGCGCCAGCAGTTGGGACAGGGGGCAGGACGGGGAGCTGTTTTTT
>NA|TRBV15|TRBJ1-1
CATSGGGWEAFF
TGTGCCACCAGCGGGGGAGGGTGGGAAGCTTTCTTT
>NA|TRBV30|TRBJ2-5
CAWSVGGMGETQYF
TGTGCCTGGAGTGTAGGAGGAATGGGAGAGACCCAGTACTTC
>NA|TRBV7-2|TRBJ2-5
CASSLEARQETQYF
TGTGCCAGCAGCTTAGAAGCGAGGCAAGAGACCCAGTACTTC
>NA|TRBV7-6|TRBJ2-7
CASSAGTGNEQYF
TGTGCCAGCAGCGCTGGAACAGGGAACGAGCAGTACTTC
>TRBD1|TRBV5-1|TRBJ1-2
CASSDGQGTYGYTF
TGCGCCAGCAGCGACGGACAGGGGACCTATGGCTACACCTTC
>NA|TRBV11-2|TRBJ2-7
CASSVGWQGNEQYF
TGTGCCAGCAGCGTTGGGTGGCAGGGCAACGAGCAGTACTTC
>TRBD1|TRBV6-5|TRBJ1-2
CASSPQGAWYGYTF
TGTGCCAGCAGTCCACAGGGGGCATGGTATGGCTACACCTTC
>NA|TRBV2|TRBJ1-2
CASSEGASFRYGYTF
TGTGCCAGCAGTGAAGGGGCCTCCTTTAGGTATGGCTACACCTTC
>NA|TRBV19|TRBJ2-7
CASGSGLGAYEQYF
TGTGCCAGTGGCTCCGGTTTAGGGGCCTACGAGCAGTACTTC
>TRBD1|TRBV13|TRBJ2-4
CASSLGGQGKNIQYF
TGTGCCAGCAGCTTAGGCGGACAGGGAAAAAACATTCAGTACTTC
>TRBD1|TRBV27|TRBJ1-4
CASSFRSGQINEKLFF
TGTGCCAGCAGTTTCCGTTCGGGACAGATCAATGAAAAACTGTTTTTT
>TRBD1|TRBV6-4|TRBJ1-1
CASSDSGQPTEAFF
TGTGCCAGCAGTGACTCGGGACAGCCTACTGAAGCTTTCTTT
>NA|TRBV15|TRBJ1-1
CATSRGWAGRMNTEAFF
TGTGCCACCAGCAGAGGGTGGGCAGGGAGGATGAACACTGAAGCTTTCTTT
>NA|TRBV6-5|TRBJ2-5
CASSYSLWQGPQTQYF
TGTGCCAGCAGTTATTCCCTTTGGCAGGGGCCCCAGACCCAGTACTTC
>TRBD1|TRBV29-1|TRBJ2-5
CSAQGIGQETQYF
TGCAGCGCACAGGGGATAGGCCAAGAGACCCAGTACTTC
>NA|TRBV10-3|TRBJ2-7
CAISDGRYLAGSYEQYF
TGTGCCATCAGTGATGGACGGTACCTTGCGGGGTCCTACGAGCAGTACTTC
>NA|TRBV4-3|TRBJ1-2
CASSQEYSNDNYGYTF
TGCGCCAGCAGCCAAGAATACAGCAACGATAACTATGGCTACACCTTC
>NA|TRBV6-5|TRBJ1-1
CASRKPGQPNTEAFF
TGTGCCAGCAGAAAACCGGGACAACCGAACACTGAAGCTTTCTTT
>NA|TRBV9|TRBJ2-1
CASSEGVANEQFF
TGTGCCAGCAGCGAGGGGGTAGCCAATGAGCAGTTCTTC
>TRBD1|TRBV19|TRBJ2-7
CASSSGTGIEQYF
TGTGCCAGTAGTTCCGGGACAGGGATCGAGCAGTACTTC
>TRBD2|TRBV19|TRBJ2-3
CASSQPDRGVSTDTQYF
TGTGCCAGTAGTCAACCGGACCGGGGGGTTAGCACAGATACGCAGTATTTT
>NA|TRBV15|TRBJ1-5
CATSSVFRRQPQHF
TGTGCCACCAGCAGTGTTTTCAGGCGTCAGCCCCAGCATTTT
>TRBD1|TRBV6-1|TRBJ2-7
CASTWDSSYEQYF
TGTGCCAGCACGTGGGACAGCTCCTACGAGCAGTACTTC
>TRBD1|TRBV27|TRBJ1-4
CASSSGTGPEKLFF
TGTGCCAGCTCCTCCGGGACAGGGCCTGAAAAACTGTTTTTT
>NA|TRBV5-6|TRBJ2-3
CASSGQLSTDTQYF
TGTGCCAGCAGTGGACAGCTTAGCACAGATACGCAGTATTTT
>TRBD1|TRBV6-1|TRBJ1-6
CASSQTGANSPLHF
TGTGCCAGCAGCCAGACAGGGGCAAATTCACCCCTCCACTTT
>NA|TRBV25-1|TRBJ1-2
CASSPTGRYGYTF
TGTGCCAGCAGCCCTACAGGGCGTTATGGCTACACCTTC
>TRBD1|TRBV29-1|TRBJ2-7
CSVGSTGVFYEQYF
TGCAGCGTTGGCTCCACAGGGGTTTTCTACGAGCAGTACTTC